This TCR beta chain was observed in a study of neoadjuvant nivolumab and ipilimumab in lung cancer. Using immunoSEQ multiplex PCR, the repertoire was profiled, and TCRdb retains in-frame clones only, with some absent. The sample comprises some 10,000 clones, over 60% of which are singletons, and 7.5% to 8% rests with the top ten. Of note for this clone: Antigen unknown.

The V gene's germline CDR1 is ENHRY and CDR2 SYGVKD. V gave up 1 base and J gave up 0 bases, with 13 bases separating them. The CDR3 has 16 residues. Study-wide findings and caveats: Pretherapy blood TCR richness correlated positively with resected tumor richness. TCR sequencing covered a small number of samples. Resected tumors had greater TCR richness and clonality than uninvolved lung. TCR clonality did not significantly correlate with pathologic tumor regression.

The TCR was taken from an adult with non-small cell lung cancer. Some clones in this sample may be carry-over from other donors' samples. V and J are TRBV10-3 and TRBJ2-7; perhaps TRBD1 as D (7 bases). This specimen consisted of tumor tissue, obtained after neoadjuvant nivolumab, alone or with ipilimumab, at or shortly before surgery. CDR3 sequence (DNA): TGTGCCATCAGTGAGTTGGGGAGGACAGGCTCCTACGAGCAGTACTTC. Its protein product is CAISELGRTGSYEQYF.